This TCR beta chain stems from a study of human T cells and chemical hapten exposure. This clonotype has ten or more counts. Time point defined: pre-sensitization, week 0. Treatment given: therapeutic diphenylcyclopropenone sensitization with weekly scalp DPC. Germline V lookup: CDR1 SGHRS, CDR2 YFSETQ. The V segment lost 4 bases and the J segment 0 bases; nucleotides outside the gene matches: 9. The CDR3 runs 16 residues. Using its own MiXCR run on the RACE reads, TCRdb lists one record per CDR3 protein. The sample contains tens of thousands of distinct CDR3 sequences, about 7% of which appear only once.

The sequence came from a woman under 40 with alopecia areata. Some clones in this sample may be carry-over from other donors' samples. Sequenced material: whole blood, taken in connection with sensitization to the hapten diphenylcyclopropenone (DPC). The chain employs TRBV5-1 and TRBJ2-7; 8 positions agree with TRBD2. The CDR3 DNA reads TGCGCCAGCAGCGGCGTTAGCGGGACAAGCTCCTACGAGCAGTACTTC. Amino acid sequence: CASSGVSGTSSYEQYF.